The clone carrying this TCR beta chain showed up just a few times. Its antigen is currently unknown. The record originates from a study of identical twins. Study results and caveats: Part of the zero-insertion signal could reflect confounding by invariant MAIT and iNKT cells.

This CDR3 has 15 amino acids. Germline CDR1 MNHNS, CDR2 SASEGT. The ends were cut back, 6 bases at V and 3 bases at J, with 15 bases in the middle. The donor group consisted entirely of healthy Caucasians. Template switching created a universal primer site, and the cDNA included unique molecular identifiers. TCRdb re-analysed the 5' RACE reads in MiXCR, keeping a single row per CDR3 protein. There are under 300,000 distinct CDR3 sequences in the sample; around an eighth occur only once, and about 9% lies in the top ten. The clonotype comes from a young woman in good health. The V gene is TRBV6-1, the J gene TRBJ1-5; D not resolved. Sequencing was done on a sample of memory (CD45RO+) T cells sorted from blood. The CDR3 loop is CASRSDGRYNQPQHF. CDR3 nucleotide sequence: TGTGCCAGCAGGTCCGACGGACGGTACAATCAGCCCCAGCATTTT.